This T cell receptor (beta chain) came from a study of PD-L1 blockade in urothelial cancer. Background on the study: Males with urothelial cancer arising in the bladder constituted about 85% of the roughly 29 patients. Blood was analyzed 3 weeks (second dose) and 6 weeks after treatment start.

Points from the study as a whole: When measured at 3 weeks, tumor-associated blood clones expanded more in durable-benefit patients.

About this clone itself: What it binds is not known.

The table came from immunoSEQ multiplex PCR; TCRdb's copy has only in-frame clones and leaves some out. The sample lists approximately 48,000 clones; around 88% were seen once. This CDR3 has 14 residues. V shed 3 bases and J shed 7 bases, with 16 bases lying between them. Germline V gene data show CDR1 as MNHEY and CDR2 as SMNVEV (reference sequence). The time point here: pretreatment peripheral blood. Patients' cancers were locally advanced or metastatic urothelial carcinomas. The clonotype originates from a woman aged 55-70 years with urothelial cancer. The gene calls are TRBV27 and TRBJ2-7; D remains ambiguous. The specimen was PBMCs, collected around atezolizumab (anti-PD-L1) treatment. CDR3 sequence: CASSFYLGSEEQYF. In DNA, the CDR3 is TGTGCCAGCAGTTTCTATTTGGGCTCTGAGGAGCAGTACTTC.